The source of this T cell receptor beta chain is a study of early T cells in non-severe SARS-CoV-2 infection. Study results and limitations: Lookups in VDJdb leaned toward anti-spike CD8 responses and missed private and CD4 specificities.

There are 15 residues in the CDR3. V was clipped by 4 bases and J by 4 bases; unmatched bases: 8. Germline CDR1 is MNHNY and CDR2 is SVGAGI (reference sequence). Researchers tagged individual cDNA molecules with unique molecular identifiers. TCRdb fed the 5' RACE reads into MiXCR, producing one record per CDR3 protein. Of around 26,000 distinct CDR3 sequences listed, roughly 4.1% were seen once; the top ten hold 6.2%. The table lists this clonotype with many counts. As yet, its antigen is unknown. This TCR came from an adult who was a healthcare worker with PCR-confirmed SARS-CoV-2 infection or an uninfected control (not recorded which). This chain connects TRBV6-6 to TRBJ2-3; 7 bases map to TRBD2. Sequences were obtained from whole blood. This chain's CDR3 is CASSFRTGGPDTQYF. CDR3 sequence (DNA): TGTGCCAGCAGTTTTAGAACGGGGGGACCAGATACGCAGTATTTT.